This is a list of T cell receptor beta chains from one sample in a study of lymphopenia after photon versus proton radiotherapy. The table came from immunoSEQ multiplex PCR; TCRdb's copy has only in-frame clones and leaves some out. The profile shows 150,000 to 200,000 clones, approximately 91% of them singletons. Sequencing used peripheral blood, obtained from a patient treated with photon-based radiotherapy. The source is a man aged 45-65 years with gastric cancer. The CDR3 runs from the conserved cysteine through the conserved F or W. Each record gives: J gene, V gene, D gene, clone size, CDR3 protein, CDR3 DNA. D genes are given only for firm matches. Not every row has a clone size; where given, it reads once, few, many or a size class.

TRBJ2-2 TRBV7-9 TRBD2 NA CASSYGLAGSGELFF TGTGCCAGCAGCTACGGACTAGCGGGTTCCGGGGAGCTGTTTTTT
TRBJ2-1 TRBV9 NA NA CASSYTQEVTYNEQFF TGTGCCAGCAGCTATACCCAGGAGGTCACCTACAATGAGCAGTTCTTC
TRBJ2-2 TRBV4-1 TRBD1 NA CASSPRGTGVTGELFF TGCGCCAGCAGCCCACGCGGGACAGGCGTTACCGGGGAGCTGTTTTTT
TRBJ2-2 TRBV2 NA once CASSSVGTGELFF TGTGCCAGCAGTTCGGTGGGCACCGGGGAGCTGTTTTTT
TRBJ2-7 TRBV6-5 NA NA CASSTGLVPYEQYF TGTGCCAGCAGTACGGGCCTAGTCCCCTACGAGCAGTACTTC
TRBJ1-3 TRBV27 NA NA CASSLGGTSGNTIYF TGTGCCAGCAGTTTGGGGGGAACCTCTGGAAACACCATATATTTT
TRBJ1-1 TRBV18 TRBD1 NA CASSRDRVNTEAFF TGTGCCAGCTCACGGGACAGGGTGAACACTGAAGCTTTCTTT
TRBJ1-4 TRBV7-9 NA once CAQPDGSTNEKLFF TGTGCCCAACCGGACGGATCAACTAATGAAAAACTGTTTTTT
TRBJ1-5 TRBV2 NA NA CASGSNSNQPQHF TGTGCCAGCGGGTCAAATAGCAATCAGCCCCAGCATTTT
TRBJ2-4 TRBV6-5 NA NA CASSVGRQTKNIQYF TGTGCCAGCAGTGTAGGACGACAGACGAAAAACATTCAGTACTTC
TRBJ2-5 TRBV7-2 NA NA CASSPPTKGTQYF TGTGCCAGCAGCCCTCCGACTAAGGGGACCCAGTACTTC
TRBJ2-2 TRBV9 TRBD2 NA CASSVSTSGRLATGELFF TGTGCCAGCAGCGTAAGCACTAGCGGGAGATTGGCCACCGGGGAGCTGTTTTTT
TRBJ2-1 TRBV15 NA NA CATSAASGEQFF TGTGCCACCAGCGCTGCTTCTGGTGAGCAGTTCTTC
TRBJ2-7 TRBV7-9 NA NA CASSPTGLHEQYF TGTGCCAGCAGCCCCACAGGGCTACACGAGCAGTACTTC
TRBJ1-2 TRBV28 NA NA CASTRGGDNYGYTF TGTGCCAGCACCCGGGGTGGGGATAACTATGGCTACACCTTC
TRBJ2-7 TRBV6-6 TRBD1 NA CASKAQGDEQYF TGTGCCAGCAAGGCACAGGGGGACGAGCAGTACTTC
TRBJ1-1 TRBV30 NA NA CAWGQFNTEAFF TGTGCCTGGGGACAGTTCAACACTGAAGCTTTCTTT
TRBJ1-4 TRBV27 NA NA CATGSGGATNEKLFF TGTGCCACCGGTAGCGGAGGGGCAACTAATGAAAAACTGTTTTTT
TRBJ2-7 TRBV10-3 TRBD2 NA CAIRGLAGPSYEQYF TGTGCCATCAGGGGACTAGCGGGACCCTCCTACGAGCAGTACTTC
TRBJ2-7 TRBV10-1 NA NA CASSENGKRPSYEQYF TGCGCCAGCAGTGAGAATGGAAAGCGTCCCTCCTACGAGCAGTACTTC
TRBJ1-1 TRBV9 NA NA CASSEKPGAEAFF TGTGCCAGCAGCGAGAAACCGGGGGCTGAAGCTTTCTTT
TRBJ2-2 TRBV19 NA NA CASSMPVPAGELFF TGTGCCAGTAGTATGCCAGTACCGGCCGGGGAGCTGTTTTTT